This record looks at one TCR beta chain sequence and its context. Its target is unknown. The data are from a study of shared clonotypes between healthy human individuals. Study-level findings and limits: Sampling covered nothing but blood. Tissue TCR repertoires likely differ from those found in blood.

Germline trimming cut 2 bases from V and 6 bases from J; bases unmatched to any gene: 4. This CDR3 has 15 amino acids. Germline lookup yields CDR1 SEHNR and CDR2 FQNEAQ (reference sequence). At a deep level, the assay was run. In the sorted-subset replicate PCRs, roughly 210 ng DNA, tens of thousands of T cell genomes, was used. Method: immunoSEQ multiplex PCR; TCRdb's copy keeps in-frame clones and lacks some. The repertoire consists of around 720,000 clones, with around 73% occurring once and the leading ten covering around 1.8%. The specimen sequenced was memory CD4+ T cells sorted from blood. Specified subset: CD45RA-negative fraction. The chain joins TRBV7-9 to TRBJ2-2; 9 nucleotides line up with TRBD1. This receptor was taken from a young woman in good health. The CDR3 sequence: CASSLRDRESGELFF. CDR3 sequence (DNA): TGTGCCAGCAGCTTACGGGACAGGGAGTCCGGGGAGCTGTTTTTT.